This is a list of T cell receptor beta chains from one sample in a study of blood T cell repertoires in COVID-19. The method was immunoSEQ multiplex PCR; TCRdb's version includes in-frame clones alone and lacks a portion of them. The data show around 8,000 clones, 86% seen once. Sequencing was done on a sample of peripheral blood. Source of these receptors: a woman aged 60-75 years with active COVID-19. Both conserved end residues are part of each CDR3. D genes are given only for firm matches. A row's size may be missing; if present it is once, few, many or a size class.

V gene,clone size,D gene,J gene,CDR3 protein,CDR3 DNA
TRBV5-1,few,TRBD1,TRBJ2-7,CASSLGDRGEQYF,TGCGCCAGCAGCTTGGGGGACAGGGGCGAGCAGTACTTC
TRBV30,few,TRBD1,TRBJ1-4,CAWKRTGTGGEKLFF,TGTGCCTGGAAACGAACCGGGACAGGGGGTGAAAAACTGTTTTTT
TRBV3-1/TRBV3-2,NA,NA,TRBJ1-2,CASSAQGFYGYTF,TGTGCCAGCAGCGCACAGGGTTTCTATGGCTACACCTTC
TRBV19,NA,NA,TRBJ2-2,CASSLTSGRPSTGELFF,TGTGCCAGTAGTCTGACCTCGGGTAGACCGTCAACCGGGGAGCTGTTTTTT
TRBV2,NA,TRBD1,TRBJ1-6,CASKPGQGFSPLHF,TGTGCCAGCAAACCGGGACAGGGGTTCTCACCCCTCCACTTT
TRBV11-2,NA,NA,TRBJ2-7,CASSLDLGGPPYF,TGTGCCAGCAGCTTAGATCTGGGGGGGCCGCCGTACTTC
TRBV7-2,NA,TRBD1,TRBJ2-2,CASRRQGNTGELFF,TGTGCCAGCAGGCGACAGGGGAACACCGGGGAGCTGTTTTTT
TRBV9,NA,NA,TRBJ2-1,CASSAAQGNEQFF,TGTGCCAGCAGCGCCGCACAGGGAAATGAGCAGTTCTTC
TRBV7-2,once,NA,TRBJ1-6,CASSSPTGNIYNSPLHF,TGTGCCAGCAGCTCCCCAACAGGGAATATCTATAATTCACCCCTCCACTTT
TRBV7-9,NA,TRBD1,TRBJ2-5,CASSLFPLGDRTTGTQYF,TGTGCCAGCAGCTTATTCCCATTAGGGGACAGGACTACAGGGACCCAGTACTTC
TRBV6-2/TRBV6-3,NA,TRBD1,TRBJ1-6,CASSRTGITYNSPLHF,TGTGCCAGCAGCCGGACAGGAATCACCTATAATTCACCCCTCCACTTT
TRBV7-2,NA,TRBD2,TRBJ2-5,CASSLARTSGGAKTQYF,TGTGCCAGCAGCTTAGCACGGACTAGCGGGGGGGCTAAGACCCAGTACTTC
TRBV24-1,NA,NA,TRBJ2-1,CATSDHQDSYNEQFF,TGTGCCACCAGTGACCACCAGGACAGCTACAATGAGCAGTTCTTC
TRBV4-3,NA,NA,TRBJ2-2,CASSQVAGMNTGELFF,TGCGCCAGCAGCCAAGTTGCAGGGATGAACACCGGGGAGCTGTTTTTT
TRBV7-9,once,NA,TRBJ1-3,CASTRGGSGNTIYF,TGTGCCAGCACCAGAGGGGGCTCTGGAAACACCATATATTTT
TRBV5-6,NA,NA,TRBJ1-5,CASSTRGLNTQPQHF,TGTGCCAGCAGCACCAGGGGCTTGAACACTCAGCCCCAGCATTTT
TRBV19,NA,TRBD2,TRBJ2-1,CASSITSGGVNEQFF,TGTGCCAGTAGTATTACGAGCGGGGGGGTTAATGAGCAGTTCTTC
TRBV2,NA,TRBD1,TRBJ1-4,CASSRGGSNEKLFF,TGTGCCAGCAGCCGAGGGGGCTCTAATGAAAAACTGTTTTTT
TRBV6-5,NA,NA,TRBJ1-2,CASRGTVYGYTF,TGTGCCAGCAGGGGCACTGTCTATGGCTACACCTTC
TRBV7-9,NA,NA,TRBJ2-3,CASSLRGATDTQYF,TGTGCCAGCAGCCTACGGGGGGCCACAGATACGCAGTATTTT
TRBV6-2/TRBV6-3,NA,NA,TRBJ1-2,CASSPTLWAYGYTF,TGTGCCAGCAGCCCTACCCTATGGGCCTATGGCTACACCTTC
TRBV12-3/TRBV12-4,NA,NA,TRBJ2-5,CASSLSRVETQYF,TGTGCCAGCAGTTTAAGCAGGGTAGAGACCCAGTACTTC
TRBV4-3,once,NA,TRBJ2-7,CASLPSGEQYF,TGCGCCAGCCTTCCGAGCGGTGAGCAGTACTTC
TRBV18,NA,TRBD1,TRBJ1-1,CASSPWTGNAEAFF,TGTGCCAGCTCACCCTGGACAGGGAACGCTGAAGCTTTCTTT
TRBV3-1/TRBV3-2,NA,NA,TRBJ1-2,CASSRGRGYTF,TGTGCCAGCAGCCGAGGAAGGGGCTACACCTTC
TRBV5-1,NA,TRBD1,TRBJ2-5,CASSPQQGYGQYF,TGCGCCAGCAGCCCCCAACAGGGGTACGGGCAGTACTTC
TRBV2,NA,TRBD1,TRBJ1-3,CAGTRNPRDRHF,TGTGCCGGAACAAGGAACCCCCGGGACAGGCATTTT
TRBV4-3,NA,NA,TRBJ1-2,CASSQGGEVYGYTF,TGCGCCAGCAGCCAAGGCGGGGAGGTCTATGGCTACACCTTC
TRBV6-6,NA,NA,TRBJ1-1,CASSYAIRGEAFF,TGTGCCAGCAGTTACGCGATTCGCGGGGAAGCTTTCTTT
TRBV6-5,once,NA,TRBJ1-5,CASRPPGGNQPQHF,TGTGCCAGCAGGCCGCCGGGGGGCAATCAGCCCCAGCATTTT
TRBV30,few,NA,TRBJ1-5,CAWRGGAHQPQHF,TGTGCCTGGAGAGGTGGAGCCCATCAGCCCCAGCATTTT
TRBV28,NA,NA,TRBJ1-1,CASSFRSTEAFF,TGTGCCAGCAGTTTTCGCAGCACTGAAGCTTTCTTT
TRBV4-3,medium-sized,NA,TRBJ2-7,CASSQARDRYYEQYF,TGCGCCAGCAGCCAAGCCAGAGACAGGTACTACGAGCAGTACTTC
TRBV21-1,NA,NA,TRBJ2-5,CASSKALGDYRQETQYF,TGTGCCAGCAGCAAAGCGCTCGGCGACTACAGACAAGAGACCCAGTACTTC
TRBV6-5,once,NA,TRBJ2-2,CASRTTGFGGELFF,TGTGCCAGCAGGACAACAGGCTTCGGCGGGGAGCTGTTTTTT
TRBV7-2,NA,TRBD1,TRBJ1-2,CASSLGGRGYYTF,TGTGCCAGCAGCTTAGGAGGCAGGGGGTACTACACCTTC